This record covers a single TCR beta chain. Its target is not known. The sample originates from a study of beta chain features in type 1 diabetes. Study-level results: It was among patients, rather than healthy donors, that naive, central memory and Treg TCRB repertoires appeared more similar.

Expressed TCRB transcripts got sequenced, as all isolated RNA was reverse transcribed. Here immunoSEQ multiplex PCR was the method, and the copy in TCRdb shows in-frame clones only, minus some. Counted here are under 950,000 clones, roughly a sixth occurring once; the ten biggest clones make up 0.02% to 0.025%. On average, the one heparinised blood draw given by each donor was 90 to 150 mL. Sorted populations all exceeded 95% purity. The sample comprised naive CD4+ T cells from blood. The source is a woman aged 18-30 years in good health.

The CDR3 spells CASNSGIGEQFF. Written as DNA, the CDR3 is TGTGCCAGCAATAGCGGGATAGGTGAGCAGTTCTTC. The rearrangement uses TRBV6-1 and TRBJ2-1, with 8 bases identical to TRBD2. The CDR3 has 12 residues. With V trimmed by 7 bases and J by 9 bases, 5 bases remained unmatched. Germline assignment: CDR1 MNHNS and CDR2 SASEGT.